The next 24 T cell receptor beta chains were all read from a single sample in a study of patients and donors after allogeneic stem cell transplantation (dated by TCRdb to 2019 to 2021). The method was RT-PCR. These reads were obtained on a NextSeq 550. The raw public data were reprocessed by TCRdb itself: fastp quality trimming at Q25, MiXCR clonotype calling, in-frame beta chains only. Under each unique CDR3 protein, matching rows form one entry showing the most common genes and DNA. The sample yields a few hundred thousand distinct CDR3 sequences; around two fifths were counted once. The ten biggest clones cover about 9.9% of the sample. Material: blood, either unsorted or a sorted T cell fraction (not recorded which). The receptor set was obtained from a human donor who was either an allogeneic HSCT recipient or a stem cell or donor lymphocyte infusion donor (not recorded which). It is not recorded whose cells these are; they may come from a transplant donor.

The V and J genes are TRBV3-1 and TRBJ1-4; no firm D call. Germline CDR1 is LGHDT and CDR2 is YNNKEL (reference sequence). The CDR3 totals 15 residues. The germline V and J ends were trimmed by 0 bases and 8 bases, with 13 bases remaining between them. CDR3: CASSQEYPIREKLFF. CDR3 in DNA: TGTGCCAGCAGCCAAGAGTATCCGATTAGAGAAAAACTGTTTTTT.

V gene TRBV12-3 or TRBV12-4 combines with J gene TRBJ2-3; 7 bases are a match to TRBD1. The CDR3 consists of 16 residues. The junction had 15 bases not matched to a gene; V was cut back by 7 bases and J by 5 bases. The CDR3 region has the DNA TGTGCCAGCACACCGACAGGGTACTCCGTAAGAGATACGCAGTATTTT. Protein sequence: CASTPTGYSVRDTQYF.

The rearrangement uses TRBV5-6 and TRBJ1-1; D not certain. Germline V gene lookup returns CDR1 SGHDT and CDR2 YYEEEE. Trimming removed 2 bases from V and 2 bases from J, with 7 bases in between. There are 13 residues in the CDR3. CDR3: CASSLIANTEAFF. In nucleotides, the CDR3 is TGTGCCAGCAGCTTAATCGCTAACACTGAAGCTTTCTTT.

The chain uses TRBV7-9 and TRBJ2-7, with D perhaps TRBD1 (6 bases). Germline lookup yields CDR1 SEHNR and CDR2 FQNEAQ (reference sequence). The V and J ends lost 3 bases and 4 bases respectively, with 19 bases between them. The CDR3 is made up of 16 amino acids. The CDR3 reads CASSFPSPGHDYEQYF. DNA of the CDR3: TGTGCCAGCAGCTTCCCTTCTCCGGGACACGATTACGAGCAGTACTTC.

Notes on this clonotype: Its ends do not fully match the called genes, so a read error is possible. The chain uses TRBV6-1 and TRBJ1-5; D possibly corresponds to TRBD1 (5 bases). The CDR3 consists of 16 residues. CDR1 and CDR2 from the germline V gene are MNHNS and SASEGT. The CDR3 DNA follows: TGTGCCAGCAGTGGGAACTGGGTACAGGATAATCAGCCCCAGCACTTT. Translated: CASSGNWVQDNQPQHF.

The chain couples TRBV5-1 to TRBJ2-7, with 7 nucleotides matching TRBD1. From germline, CDR1 is SGHRS and CDR2 YFSETQ. V shed 4 bases and J 3 bases; nucleotides not matched to a gene: 4. The CDR3 is made up of 13 amino acids. The CDR3 here is CASSPDRVYEQYF. CDR3 bases: TGCGCCAGCAGCCCCGACAGGGTCTACGAGCAGTACTTC. The whole variable domain, remainder taken from reference TRBV5-1 and TRBJ2-7, is KAGVTQTPRYLIKTRGQQVTLSCSPISGHRSVSWYQQTPGQGLQFLFEYFSETQRNKGNFPGRFSGRQFSNSRSEMNVSTLELGDSALYLCASSPDRVYEQYFGPGTRLTVT.

This chain links TRBV29-1 with TRBJ2-1; no definite D call. This CDR3 comprises 13 residues. Per germline, CDR1 SQVTM and CDR2 ANQGSEA. The V gene lost 0 bases and the J gene lost 4 bases, with 7 bases spanning the gap. The CDR3 sequence: CSVEEVVYNEQFF. DNA of the CDR3: TGCAGCGTTGAAGAAGTCGTATACAATGAGCAGTTCTTC.

The rearrangement links TRBV6-5 to TRBJ1-6; no clear D. Germline-derived CDR1 and CDR2 are MNHEY and SVGAGI. Between the trimmed V and J ends, which lost 0 bases and 7 bases, there was a span of 4 bases. The length of the CDR3 is 13 residues. The CDR3 protein is CASSYSRNSPLHF. CDR3 in DNA: TGTGCCAGCAGTTACTCGAGGAATTCACCCCTCCACTTT.

A few counts support this clonotype. The chain uses TRBV4-1 and TRBJ2-1; 9 bases agree with TRBD2. V trimming: 6 bases; J trimming: 4 bases; junction bases outside the gene matches: 10. Germline loops: CDR1 MGHRA, CDR2 YSYEKL. This CDR3 region has 16 residues. The CDR3 loop reads CASRSGTSPFYNEQFF. CDR3 DNA: TGCGCCAGCAGGTCGGGGACTAGCCCTTTTTACAATGAGCAGTTCTTC.

The V call is TRBV15, the J call TRBJ2-6; D uncertain. The CDR3 covers 15 residues. V gave up 2 bases and J gave up 2 bases, with 7 bases separating them. Germline V gives CDR1 LNHNV, CDR2 YYDKDF (reference sequence). CDR3 residues: CATSRQVAGANVLTF. CDR3 sequence (DNA): TGTGCCACCAGCAGACAGGTAGCTGGGGCCAACGTCCTGACTTTC.

This clonotype was seen a handful of times. The genes are TRBV28 and TRBJ1-2; TRBD1 matches 10 bases. V trimming: 6 bases; J trimming: 8 bases; junction bases outside the gene matches: 9. This CDR3 region has 14 residues. Germline V gene lookup returns CDR1 MDHEN and CDR2 SYDVKM. The CDR3: CASRSGQGYKGYTF. CDR3 coding DNA: TGTGCCAGCAGGTCGGGACAGGGGTATAAGGGCTACACCTTC.

The chain combines TRBV27 with TRBJ1-5, with D uncertain. CDR1 MNHEY and CDR2 SMNVEV come from the germline V gene (reference sequence). The V gene lost 6 bases and the J gene lost 0 bases, with 12 bases spanning the gap. The CDR3 consists of 15 residues. CDR3 sequence: CASRARPDSNQPQHF. The CDR3 DNA follows: TGTGCCAGCAGAGCCCGCCCGGATAGCAATCAGCCCCAGCATTTT.

The V call is TRBV7-6, the J call TRBJ2-5, with D perhaps given as TRBD1 or TRBD2 (5 bases each). The V and J ends lost 5 bases and 9 bases respectively, with 16 bases between them. There are 13 residues in the CDR3. Germline CDR1 and CDR2: SGHVS and FNYEAQ. As DNA, the CDR3 is TGTGCCAGCAGCCCTCGGGACCGAGGAGCCCAGTACTTC. Translating it yields CASSPRDRGAQYF.

V gene TRBV12-3 or TRBV12-4 combines with J gene TRBJ2-7, with D tentatively TRBD1 or TRBD2 (6 bases each). Trimming stripped 3 bases from V and 7 bases from J, with 16 bases between. CDR3 length: 14 residues. DNA of the CDR3: TGTGCCAGCAGTTTCCAGGGGAGGACGACGGAGCAGTACTTC. This codes for CASSFQGRTTEQYF.

In its sample, this clonotype was seen a few times. This chain links TRBV24-1 with TRBJ1-2, with D unresolved. V was trimmed by 2 bases and J by 5 bases, leaving 2 bases between them. CDR1 KGHDR and CDR2 SFDVKD come from the germline V gene. The CDR3 is 11 amino acids. The chain's CDR3 is CATSDSYGYTF. In nucleotides, the CDR3 is TGTGCCACCAGTGATTCATATGGCTACACCTTC.

The rearrangement joins TRBV12-3 or TRBV12-4 to TRBJ2-2; 7 nucleotides match TRBD2. CDR3 length: 16 residues. The trim removed 1 base at V and 5 bases at J, leaving 7 bases unmatched. The CDR3 is CASSLGLADLTGELFF. CDR3 in DNA: TGTGCCAGCAGTTTAGGGCTAGCGGATTTAACCGGGGAGCTGTTTTTT.

The V gene is TRBV4-1, the J gene TRBJ2-7; D could derive from TRBD1 or TRBD2 (6 bases each). Germline V gene sequence: CDR1 MGHRA, CDR2 YSYEKL. The CDR3 is 13 amino acids. Trimming pared 1 base from V and 9 bases from J, leaving 13 bases between. The CDR3 loop is CASSQGRGTAQYF. The CDR3 nucleotides read TGCGCCAGCAGCCAAGGGAGGGGGACGGCGCAGTACTTC.

This chain uses TRBV5-5 with TRBJ2-5; 9 bases fit TRBD1. The trim removed 3 bases at V and 1 base at J, leaving 1 base unmatched. The germline gives CDR1 SGHKS, CDR2 YYEKEE (reference sequence). The CDR3 totals 14 residues. The CDR3 sequence: CASSWGQGQETQYF. CDR3 coding DNA: TGTGCCAGCAGCTGGGGACAGGGCCAAGAGACCCAGTACTTC.

This clonotype was seen more than once but under ten times. The chain has TRBV5-1 and TRBJ1-1; possibly TRBD1 for D (5 bases). There are 16 residues in the CDR3. Germline V gene sequence: CDR1 SGHRS, CDR2 YFSETQ. Trimming cost V 1 base and J 5 bases, with 18 bases left between them. The CDR3 reads CASSLTGTPSGTEAFF. In nucleotides, the CDR3 is TGCGCCAGCAGCTTGACCGGGACCCCCTCGGGAACTGAAGCTTTCTTT.

This clonotype was seen a few times. This CDR3 is CSVKVAAKNIQYF. DNA of the CDR3: TGCAGCGTCAAGGTAGCGGCCAAAAACATTCAGTACTTC. This chain links TRBV29-1 with TRBJ2-4, with a possible D match to TRBD2 (5 bases). This CDR3 has 13 residues. The germline CDR1 and CDR2 sequences are SQVTM and ANQGSEA. Trimming left V 6 bases short and J 1 base short, with 10 bases between.

This clonotype appeared many times. In DNA, the CDR3 is TGTGCCAGCATCCGAAGACAGGGGCGTCAGCCCCAGCATTTT. Translating gives CASIRRQGRQPQHF. The V and J genes are TRBV21-1 and TRBJ1-5; the DNA was not compared with TRBD1, the D call given in the table. TRBV21-1 is a known pseudogene. The CDR3 consists of 14 residues.

The rearrangement uses TRBV28 and TRBJ1-2; D uncertain. CDR3 length: 12 residues. The V end was cut by 5 bases, the J end by 8 bases, with 12 bases between. Germline loops: CDR1 MDHEN, CDR2 SYDVKM. For the CDR3, the DNA is TGTGCCAGCAGTCCTGCTCTAAGAGGCTACACCTTC. Amino acids: CASSPALRGYTF.

The V call is TRBV5-1, the J call TRBJ1-6; D gene ambiguous. This CDR3 spans 15 amino acids. Germline V gives CDR1 SGHRS, CDR2 YFSETQ. V was shortened by 2 bases and J by 7 bases, with 13 bases between the two germline ends. The CDR3 region has the DNA TGCGCCAGCAGCTTTGACGGCGGGCGAAATTCACCCCTCCACTTT. Translation: CASSFDGGRNSPLHF.

This clonotype came up a few times. The chain is built from TRBV7-6 and TRBJ1-1; tentatively, D is TRBD1 (5 bases). The CDR3 extends over 15 amino acids. Germline V gene lookup returns CDR1 SGHVS and CDR2 FNYEAQ. V gave up 5 bases and J gave up 2 bases, with 15 bases separating them. Here the CDR3 DNA reads TGTGCCAGCAGCGAAGAGGGGAAAAGAAACACTGAAGCTTTCTTT. Translation gives CASSEEGKRNTEAFF. The whole variable domain, remainder taken from reference TRBV7-6 and TRBJ1-1, is GAGVSQSPRYKVTKRGQDVALRCDPISGHVSLYWYRQALGQGPEFLTYFNYEAQQDKSGLPNDRFSAERPEGSISTLTIQRTEQRDSAMYRCASSEEGKRNTEAFFGQGTRLTVV.